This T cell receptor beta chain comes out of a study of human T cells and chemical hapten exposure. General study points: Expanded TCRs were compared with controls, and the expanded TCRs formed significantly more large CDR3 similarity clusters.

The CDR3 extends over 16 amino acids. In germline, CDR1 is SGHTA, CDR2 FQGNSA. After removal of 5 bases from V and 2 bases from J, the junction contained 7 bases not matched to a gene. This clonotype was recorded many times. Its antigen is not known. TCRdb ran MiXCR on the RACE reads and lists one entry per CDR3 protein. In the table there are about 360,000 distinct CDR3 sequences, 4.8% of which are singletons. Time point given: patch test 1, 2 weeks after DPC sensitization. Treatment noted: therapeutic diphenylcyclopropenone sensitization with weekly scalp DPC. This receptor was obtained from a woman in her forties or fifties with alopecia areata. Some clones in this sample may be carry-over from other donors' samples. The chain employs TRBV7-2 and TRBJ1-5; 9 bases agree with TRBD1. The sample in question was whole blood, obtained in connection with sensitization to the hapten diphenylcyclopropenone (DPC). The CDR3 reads CASSPGTGTGNQPQHF. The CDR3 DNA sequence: TGTGCCAGCAGCCCTGGGACAGGGACGGGCAATCAGCCCCAGCATTTT.